The clone carrying this T cell receptor beta chain was detected a few times. Its antigen is unidentified. The data were taken from a study of blood T cells in healthy people across ages. Study-level background: Researchers report that template switching captured about one barcoded beta molecule per two T cells.

Primers used in a second PCR of roughly 7 to 11 cycles were a sample-barcoded 5' primer and a J-beta primer mix. MiXCR, applied by TCRdb to the 5' RACE reads, yields one record per CDR3 protein. This sample yields 1.6 million or so distinct CDR3 sequences, of which about 35% are seen a single time; 11% belongs to the top ten. This CDR3 has 14 amino acids. Trimming cost V 1 base and J 1 base, with 7 bases left between them. Germline V gene sequence: CDR1 ENHRY, CDR2 SYGVKD. General study findings and limits: The recorded TCR beta diversity per million T cells decreased in a roughly linear manner with age. The donors' CMV status was not determined, possibly confounding changes in expanded clonotypes.

Sequenced: blood. This sequence was found in a woman in her 30s in good health. V gene TRBV10-3 combines with J gene TRBJ1-1; D is ambiguous. CDR3 in amino acids: CAISEYVPNTEAFF. In DNA, the CDR3 is TGTGCCATCAGTGAGTACGTCCCGAACACTGAAGCTTTCTTT.